This TCR beta chain comes out of a study of blood T cell repertoires in COVID-19. Study in general: Sites across the United States, Italy and Spain contributed samples from acute and convalescent COVID-19. Nucleic acid was either cDNA or gDNA, and it came from T cells, B-cell-depleted T cells, or PBMCs.

In the original processing: Quantification of nucleated cells was approximated via reference gene primer amplification. TCRdb's table, derived via immunoSEQ multiplex PCR, lists solely in-frame clones and lacks some. V, J and clone size are those of that table, while D and trimming were read from the DNA. The sample has 150,000 to 200,000 clones, roughly four fifths seen once. Seattle patients were enrolled while actively infected and followed longitudinally. Trimming took 0 bases from V and 1 from J; bases not matched to a gene: 6. The CDR3 is 17 amino acids. Germline loops: CDR1 SGHRS, CDR2 YFSETQ. This clone is a singleton in its sample.

Source material: peripheral blood. The chain recombines TRBV5-1 with TRBJ2-2, with 7 bases lining up with TRBD1. The origin of this receptor is a woman over 75 with COVID-19, enrolled during active disease. CDR3 sequence reads: CASSLVGQRGNTGELFF. CDR3 nucleotide sequence: TGCGCCAGCAGCTTGGTGGGACAGAGGGGGAACACCGGGGAGCTGTTTTTT. Variable domain in full (rest from reference TRBV5-1 and TRBJ2-2): KAGVTQTPRYLIKTRGQQVTLSCSPISGHRSVSWYQQTPGQGLQFLFEYFSETQRNKGNFPGRFSGRQFSNSRSEMNVSTLELGDSALYLCASSLVGQRGNTGELFFGEGSRLTVL.